Sequencing of this T cell receptor beta chain was carried out in a study of T cells expressing NK-cell markers. Study context: It was from sorted CD3+CD56+NKG2C+, CD3+CD56+NKG2C- and CD3+CD56-NKG2C+ T cells that TCR beta repertoires came.

Germline V lookup: CDR1 SGHRS, CDR2 YFSETQ. CDR3 length: 15 amino acids. TCRdb reanalyzed the 5' RACE reads and collapses them to one entry per CDR3 protein, without DNA. Across about 460,000 distinct CDR3 sequences, the top ten clones capture about 1.5% of the sample. This receptor was obtained from a woman aged 45-60 years in good health. The material sequenced was blood T cells: a sorted CD56 or NKG2C T cell subset, CD4+ or CD8+ T cells, or bulk PBMC T cells (not recorded which). The V call is TRBV5-1, the J call TRBJ2-1; without DNA, the TCRdb call of TRBD1 cannot be checked. This chain's CDR3 is CASSTGTRRVNEQFF.